This TCR beta chain was recovered during a study of OX40 agonist ivuxolimab in advanced cancers. Study overall: Previous treatment with anti-PD-1, anti-PD-L1 or anti-CTLA-4 therapy was allowed; roughly 40% had received some.

This table comes from immunoSEQ multiplex PCR, and its TCRdb copy is limited to in-frame clones, with some not included. The data show more than 75,000 clones, 86% seen once. With respect to this clone: The antigen remains unidentified.

J lost 0 bases, V lost 4 bases, and 4 bases had no gene match. The CDR3 contains 14 residues. The V gene's germline CDR1 is SGHDT and CDR2 YYEEEE. Study-wide results and limits: Normalized T-cell clonal expansion was also low in a subset of nonresponders.

The sample in question was CD4+ or CD8+ T cells sorted from blood, obtained in a trial of the OX40 agonist ivuxolimab. The TCR originated in an adult with an advanced solid tumor such as melanoma, head and neck, liver or kidney cancer. This chain joins TRBV5-6 and TRBJ2-7; 7 bases match TRBD2. CDR3 residues: CASSRWGGSYEQYF. The CDR3 coding sequence is TGTGCCAGCAGCCGGTGGGGGGGCTCCTACGAGCAGTACTTC.